This T cell receptor (beta chain) derives from a study of blood T cell repertoires in COVID-19. Study background: Acute and convalescent COVID-19 samples came from the United States, Italy and Spain. Nucleic acid was either cDNA or gDNA, and it came from T cells, B-cell-depleted T cells, or PBMCs.

The assay was immunoSEQ multiplex PCR, and TCRdb's table has in-frame clones only and misses some. Found here are about 340,000 clones, 85% to 90% of them singletons; the top ten hold about 6%. Seattle's enrolled individuals joined amid active infection and were then monitored longitudinally. This CDR3 has 15 amino acids. The germline V gene encodes CDR1 SGHNT and CDR2 YENEEA. Trimming cost V 1 base and J 6 bases, with 10 bases left between them. This TCR came from a woman aged 45-60 years with COVID-19, enrolled during active disease. What was sequenced was peripheral blood. The V call is TRBV11-3, the J call TRBJ1-6; D unclear. CDR3 in amino acids: CASSLVSRGNSPLHF. The CDR3 DNA reads as TGTGCCAGCAGCTTAGTCTCACGGGGTAATTCACCCCTCCACTTT.